Listed below are T cell receptor beta chains from one sample, sequenced in a study of blood T cells in healthy people across ages. TCRdb ran MiXCR on the 5' RACE reads and lists one entry per CDR3 protein. In the table there are about 1.4 million distinct CDR3 sequences, approximately 63% of which are singletons. The specimen sequenced was blood. The receptors were gathered from a man between 18 and 29 years old in good health. CDR3s include the opening cysteine and the closing phenylalanine or tryptophan. The D gene is left open where the match is weak. The size field is filled for only some rows; it gives once, few, many or a size class.

TRBJ2-7	TRBV5-5	TRBD2	.	TGTGCCAGCAGCTTCAAGAGCGGGGGGATGCCCTGCGAGCAGTACTTC	CASSFKSGGMPCEQYF
TRBJ1-2	TRBV14	.	.	TGTGCCAACAGCCAAGATGCCGGGGGCGCTTTTGGCTACACCTTC	CANSQDAGGAFGYTF
TRBJ2-1	TRBV6-6	TRBD1	.	TGTGCCAGCAGTCGGACAGGGACGAATGAGCAGTTCTTC	CASSRTGTNEQFF
TRBJ1-6	TRBV12-3/TRBV12-4	.	once	TGTGCCAGCAGACTGACAGTTAATTCACCCCTCCACTTT	CASRLTVNSPLHF
TRBJ1-2	TRBV15	.	few	TGTGCCACCAGCAGAGATAACAAGGCTAACTATGGCTACACCTTC	CATSRDNKANYGYTF
TRBJ1-1	TRBV27	.	.	TGTGCCAGCAGTTTATCGGCCGGGGGCATTGGGAACACTGAAGCTTTCTTT	CASSLSAGGIGNTEAFF
TRBJ2-7	TRBV6-2/TRBV6-3	TRBD1	.	TGTGCCAGCAGTTGGCCAGGACAGGACGCCTACGAGCAGTACTTC	CASSWPGQDAYEQYF
TRBJ2-3	TRBV29-1	TRBD2	few	TGCAGCGTCCCCCTAGCGGGGGGGCGCGCAGATACGCAGTATTTT	CSVPLAGGRADTQYF
TRBJ1-1	TRBV20-1	.	.	TGCAGTGCTAGCCCAGGTGGAACTGAAGCTTTCTTT	CSASPGGTEAFF
TRBJ2-7	TRBV6-5	.	.	TGTGCCAGCAGTTACGCGAAAAGCTACGAGCAGTACTTC	CASSYAKSYEQYF
TRBJ2-5	TRBV3-1	TRBD1	few	TGTGCCAGCCGACGGGACAGACAAGAGACCCAGTACTTC	CASRRDRQETQYF
TRBJ2-1	TRBV4-1	.	.	TGCGCCAGCAGCCAAGAACGGAGGGTTAATGAGCAGTTCTTC	CASSQERRVNEQFF
TRBJ1-1	TRBV27	.	few	TGTGCCAGCAGTTTAGCGATTAACACTGAAGCTTTCTTT	CASSLAINTEAFF
TRBJ2-1	TRBV2	TRBD1	.	TGTGCCAGCATTCCGGACAGGGGTACCTACAATGAGCAGTTCTTC	CASIPDRGTYNEQFF